This TCR beta chain comes out of a study of T cell repertoires in cytomegalovirus infection (dated by TCRdb to the late 2010s). Concerning the study at large: The HLA type of each donor mattered for the analysis, because public TCR beta signatures pointed to carriage of CMV infection along with the matching HLA type.

This clonotype was detected many times. The antigen it recognizes is unknown. No base qualities exist here, and no much larger clone lies one base off it. Sequencing took place on an Illumina HiSeq 1500. TCRdb itself trimmed the public reads at Q25 with fastp, ran MiXCR and retained productive beta chains. Entries are consolidated by CDR3 protein sequence, retaining the most common genes and DNA. The sample table holds roughly 240,000 distinct CDR3 sequences, of which 5% to 8.5% were seen once. Under 7.5% of the sample goes to the ten largest clones. The CDR3 starts with the cysteine, ends with the phenylalanine, and has 14 residues. Of the read, only the CDR3 DNA is kept; its 42 bases are in frame from base 1. Taken from the germline V gene, the CDR1 and CDR2 loops are SGHTA and FQGNSA. Deletion took 5 bases off V and 1 base off J, with a span of 11 bases between the germline ends. Overall study outcomes, separate from this receptor: Carriers of CMV infection plus the relevant HLA type were discriminated by the cumulative frequency of public TCR beta family members in the study cohort and in an independent roughly 320-donor cohort. The ex vivo response was dominated by HLA-C-restricted CMV-specific TCR beta clonotypes, which also provided the single most frequent clonotype in two of eight donors.

Recombination joined TRBV7-2 with TRBJ1-1; the D gene is perhaps TRBD1, from 6 matching bases. Source material: PBMCs. This TCR came from a human donor in good health (CMV status not recorded). Some clones in this sample may be carry-over from other donors' samples. The DNA sequence is as follows: TGTGCCAGCAGCCCAGGGGTCCCGAACACTGAAGCTTTCTTT. Translated, it gives CASSPGVPNTEAFF.